The sequence of this TCR beta chain was determined in a study of T-cell reconstitution after alpha-beta-depleted transplantation in children. Germline V CDR1 and CDR2: SGHVS, FQNEAQ. CDR3 size: 17 residues. V was clipped by 4 bases and J by 2 bases; unmatched bases: 9. As it was prepared, the TCRbeta library received unique molecular identifiers. TCRdb re-analysed the PCR reads in MiXCR, keeping a single row per CDR3 protein. Of roughly 500,000 distinct CDR3 sequences listed, under 15% are singletons. The genes are TRBV7-8 and TRBJ2-1; the match to TRBD2 covers 9 bases. Sequencing used PBMCs from the stem cell graft donor, obtained from the stem cell graft. The sequence came from a human donor who donated a stem cell graft to a child with combined immunodeficiency. CDR3 nucleotides: TGTGCCAGCAGCTGGAAAATAGCGGGAGCCACCTACAATGAGCAGTTCTTC. Amino acid sequence: CASSWKIAGATYNEQFF.